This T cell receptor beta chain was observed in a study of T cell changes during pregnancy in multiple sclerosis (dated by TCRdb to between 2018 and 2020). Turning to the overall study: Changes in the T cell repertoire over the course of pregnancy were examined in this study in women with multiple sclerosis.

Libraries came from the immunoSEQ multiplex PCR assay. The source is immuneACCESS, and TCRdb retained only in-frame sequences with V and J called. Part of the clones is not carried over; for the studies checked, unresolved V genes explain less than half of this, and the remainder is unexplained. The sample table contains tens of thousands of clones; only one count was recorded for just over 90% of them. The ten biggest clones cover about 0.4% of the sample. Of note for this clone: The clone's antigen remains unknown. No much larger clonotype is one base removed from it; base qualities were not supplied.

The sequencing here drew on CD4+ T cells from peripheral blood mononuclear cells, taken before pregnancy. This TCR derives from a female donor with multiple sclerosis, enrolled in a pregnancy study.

The CDR3 in this case is CASSLDPSGGALRHNEQFF. The DNA reads TGTGCCAGCAGCTTAGATCCTAGCGGGGGGGCGCTTCGGCACAATGAGCAGTTCTTC. The chain couples TRBV7-2 to TRBJ2-1; TRBD2 aligns with 12 central bases. Sequences SGHTA (CDR1) and FQGNSA (CDR2) are obtained from the germline V gene. From its cysteine to its phenylalanine, the CDR3 spans 19 amino acids. Only the CDR3 portion is preserved as DNA: 57 bases, with reading frame beginning at the first base. Ends trimmed: V by 1 base, J by 5 bases; bases unmatched to a gene: 12. The entire variable domain, with the stretches around the CDR3 drawn from the reference TRBV7-2 and TRBJ2-1 proteins, is GAGVSQSPSNKVTEKGKDVELRCDPISGHTALYWYRQSLGQGLEFLIYFQGNSAPDKSGLPSDRFSAERTGGSVSTLTIQRTQQEDSAVYLCASSLDPSGGALRHNEQFFGPGTRLTVL.